This T cell receptor beta chain was recorded in a study of T cells in Graves' hyperthyroidism and ophthalmopathy. Study-level points and caveats: Ophthalmopathy was told apart from stable hyperthyroidism by a 13 V-J model.

TCR beta CDR3 regions were amplified from RNA transcripts. RT-PCR in the first round (using the HTBI primer set) targeted the TCR CDR3. Via MiXCR, TCRdb re-called the multiplex PCR reads, giving one row per CDR3 protein. The sample has about 400,000 distinct CDR3 sequences; over 12% are singletons. Ophthalmopathy in the patients scored at least 3 on Clinical Activity Score and at least 4 on NOSPECS grade, lasting under 3 months. It was uncontrolled infection, other autoimmune disease, pregnancy or lactation that excluded patients. PBMCs came from 9 to 10 ml fresh peripheral blood. Concerning this clonotype itself: Its specificity is unknown.

The receptor's source is a man over 45 with Graves' ophthalmopathy. The sequenced sample consisted of blood.

The CDR3 protein is CASSEGGGHPNEKLFF. Here the CDR3 DNA reads TGTGCCAGCAGCGAGGGTGGGGGACATCCTAATGAAAAACTGTTTTTT. This chain joins TRBV9 and TRBJ1-4; possibly TRBD1 for D (6 bases). Germline values: CDR1 SGDLS, CDR2 YYNGEE. Deletions cut 3 bases from V and 3 bases from J, with 15 bases between. The CDR3 loop spans 16 amino acids.